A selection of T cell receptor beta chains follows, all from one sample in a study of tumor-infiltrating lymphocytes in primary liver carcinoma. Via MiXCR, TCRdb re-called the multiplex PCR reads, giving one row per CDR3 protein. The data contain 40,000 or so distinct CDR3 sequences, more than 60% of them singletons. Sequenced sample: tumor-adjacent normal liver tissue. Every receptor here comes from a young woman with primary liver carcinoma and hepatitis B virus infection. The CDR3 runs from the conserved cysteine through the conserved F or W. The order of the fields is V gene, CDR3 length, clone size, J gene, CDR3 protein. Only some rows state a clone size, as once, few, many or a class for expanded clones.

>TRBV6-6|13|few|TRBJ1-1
CASSYRGNTEAFF
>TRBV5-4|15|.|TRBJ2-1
CASSLEGGGLYEQFF
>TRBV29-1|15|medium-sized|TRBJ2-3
CSVISGRWATDTQYF
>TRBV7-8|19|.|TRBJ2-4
CASNLGLQGGPSAKNIQYF
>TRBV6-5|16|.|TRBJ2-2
CASSSLGRGDTGELFF
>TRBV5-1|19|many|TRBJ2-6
CASSFQPGQGATGANVLTF
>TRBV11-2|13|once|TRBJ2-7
CASIGGRTCVQYF
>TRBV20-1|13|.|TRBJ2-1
CSAREGVRNEQFF
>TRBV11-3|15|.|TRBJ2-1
CASCRLAGGGYEQFF
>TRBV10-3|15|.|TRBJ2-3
CATTSGSHNTDTQYF
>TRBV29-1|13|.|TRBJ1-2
CSVDIYSNFGYTF
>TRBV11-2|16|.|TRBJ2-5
CASSTITGGTKETQYF
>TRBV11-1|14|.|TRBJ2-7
CASNLTAASYEQYF
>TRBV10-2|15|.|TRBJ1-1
CASPWERQGATEAFF
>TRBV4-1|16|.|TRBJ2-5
CASSQASRDSRETQYF
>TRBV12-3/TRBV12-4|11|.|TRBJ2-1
CASSPGVELFF
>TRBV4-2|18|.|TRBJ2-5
CAGSQDAVTSGTLETQYF
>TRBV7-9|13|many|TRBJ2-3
CASSPLFRDTQYF
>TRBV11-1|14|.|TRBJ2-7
CASSLAQGSYKQYF
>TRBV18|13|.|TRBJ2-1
CASSPLHYNEQFF
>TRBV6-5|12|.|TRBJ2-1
CASSPGSHEQLF
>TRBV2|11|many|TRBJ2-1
CASVGLDEQFF